This TCR beta chain comes out of a study of graft-versus-host responses after intestinal transplantation. Study summary: Each patient got anti-thymocyte globulin induction, then tacrolimus and steroids for roughly 3 years.

In the case of this clone: Its specificity is not known.

Study results and limitations: Among circulating GvH clones, peak levels were associated with early post-transplant declines in HvG clones. Recipient marrow held GvH clones, some first seen in ileum or blood. Allografts of one patient group, those with graft-donor T cell macrochimerism, had high graft-versus-host to host-versus-graft clonal ratios.

Generated by immunoSEQ multiplex PCR, the TCRdb table keeps only in-frame clones and is missing some. The repertoire has about 90,000 clones, 91% of them found once; the top ten carry less than 0.45%. This sequence originates from a human donor who was the organ donor for an intestinal transplant. The sample in question was unstimulated CD4+ T cells sorted from spleen or lymph node cells, obtained before transplant.

In DNA, the CDR3 is TGTGCCACCAGCAGAGAGGGGACACGGAATGAAAAACTGTTTTTT. It specifies CATSREGTRNEKLFF. The rearrangement joins TRBV15 to TRBJ1-4; D perhaps matches TRBD1 (6 bases). The CDR3 is 15 amino acids. Trimming pared 0 bases from V and 5 bases from J, leaving 10 bases between. Germline V CDR1 and CDR2: LNHNV, YYDKDF (reference sequence).